This TCR beta chain was retrieved from a study of early T cells in non-severe SARS-CoV-2 infection. Background on the study: From unsorted whole blood, bulk RNA was sequenced, and the chains remained unpaired. Study results and caveats: Private and CD4 specificities were missed by VDJdb matching, which favored anti-spike CD8 responses.

Researchers tagged individual cDNA molecules with unique molecular identifiers. TCRdb analysed the 5' RACE reads with MiXCR anew, one entry per CDR3 protein. The sample carries about 84,000 distinct CDR3 sequences, roughly 12% recorded once. Regarding this clonotype: The antigen remains undetermined.

Looked up from germline, CDR1 is LGHDT and CDR2 is YNNKEL (reference sequence). Deletions cut 0 bases from V and 8 bases from J, with 15 bases between. The CDR3 length is 15 residues. The receptor comes from an adult who was a healthcare worker with PCR-confirmed SARS-CoV-2 infection or an uninfected control (not recorded which). What was sequenced was whole blood. The chain is built from TRBV3-1 and TRBJ2-3, with D tentatively TRBD2 (7 bases). Here the CDR3 DNA reads TGTGCCAGCAGCCAAGATCTGGGGGGGCCAGGTACGCAGTATTTT. Translation gives CASSQDLGGPGTQYF.